This T cell receptor beta chain was sequenced in a study of CD8+CD57+ T cells in acquired aplastic anemia. Study as a whole: When averaged, DNA from sorted CD4+ and CD8+ cells came to 3.2 ug. Notes on the study in general: Almost 30 sequences, all CD8+ CDR3, were shared between patients and controls. Patients did not significantly differ from controls in CD8+ Simpson's diversity.

Patients chosen for sequencing had CD8+CD57+ cells that had expanded, as shown by flow cytometry. Sampling of blood occurred while the patients had still received no therapy. A word on this clonotype: Its antigen is not known. One junction end does not reproduce the germline sequence, and a read error may be involved.

CDR3 and TCR beta VDJ profiling relied on a genomic DNA template. Using its own MiXCR run on the reads, TCRdb lists one record per CDR3 protein. The sample has roughly 250,000 distinct CDR3 sequences, 70% to 85% seen once; the top ten hold about 41%. Germline CDR1 and CDR2: MNHEY and SVGAGI. The CDR3 is made up of 12 amino acids. This clonotype was obtained from a human donor with aplastic anemia. The sequenced sample was sorted CD4+, CD8+, or CD8+CD57+ T cells (not recorded which) from PBMCs. The V and J genes are TRBV6-5 and TRBJ2-1; perhaps TRBD1 as D (6 bases). The CDR3 DNA follows: TGTGCCAGCAGCCAGGGGAGCGATGAGCGGTTCTTC. Protein sequence: CASSQGSDERFF.